The T cell receptor (beta chain) under discussion was sequenced for a study of cytomegalovirus exposure and HLA in healthy donors. Study findings and constraints: TCR beta chains numbering under 200 were designated cytomegalovirus-associated. The TCR clusters that emerged in the first cohort tended, a later analysis found, to co-occur in the 110 or so validation repertoires.

Donors came from a validation cohort of 90 to 150 subjects, distinct from the first 666-subject cohort. Notes on this clone: The antigen is not known.

Profiled with immunoSEQ multiplex PCR; TCRdb holds only in-frame clones, not every one. Among over 200,000 clones listed, almost 90% were seen once. Germline CDR1 and CDR2: SGDLS and YYNGEE. V lost 2 bases and J lost 5, with 16 bases in between. This CDR3 has 16 residues. This chain links TRBV9 with TRBJ2-2, with a weak D call TRBD2 (6 bases). The sample taken for sequencing was PBMCs. This sequence was found in a woman aged 18-29 years in good health and CMV-seronegative. This CDR3 is CASSVLRGLHTGELFF. CDR3 sequence (DNA): TGTGCCAGCAGCGTCCTGAGGGGACTCCATACCGGGGAGCTGTTTTTT.